Listed below are T cell receptor beta chains from one sample, sequenced in a study of shared clonotypes between healthy human individuals. Only in-frame clones appear in the TCRdb table, and some are missing; sequencing was by immunoSEQ multiplex PCR. The data show around 510,000 clones, with around 78% seen just once and around 13% held by the top ten. The sequenced material came from PBMCs. All receptors come from a woman aged 40-49 years in good health. Some clones in this sample may be carry-over from other donors' samples. Both conserved end residues are part of each CDR3. D genes are given only for firm matches. The listing skips clone size in some rows; elsewhere it reads once, few, many or a size class.

NA	TRBD1	TRBV5-1	TRBJ1-2	CASSLVAGGEYGYTF	TGCGCCAGCAGCTTGGTGGCAGGGGGCGAGTATGGCTACACCTTC
NA	NA	TRBV9	TRBJ2-3	CASSVASGADTQYF	TGTGCCAGCAGCGTAGCTTCTGGTGCAGATACGCAGTATTTT
few	NA	TRBV5-1	TRBJ2-2	CASSLGLQVGELFF	TGCGCCAGCAGCTTGGGGTTGCAGGTCGGGGAGCTGTTTTTT
once	NA	TRBV14	TRBJ2-2	CASSQDGTGNTGELFF	TGTGCCAGCAGCCAAGATGGAACAGGGAATACCGGGGAGCTGTTTTTT
NA	NA	TRBV5-1	TRBJ1-5	CASSLAPNQPQHF	TGCGCCAGCAGCTTGGCTCCCAATCAGCCCCAGCATTTT
NA	TRBD1	TRBV11-2	TRBJ2-3	CASSLTPTGLTDTQYF	TGTGCCAGCAGCTTAACCCCGACAGGGCTGACAGATACGCAGTATTTT
NA	NA	TRBV7-2	TRBJ2-6	CASSLVGGANVLTF	TGTGCCAGCAGCTTAGTAGGTGGGGCCAACGTCCTGACTTTC
NA	TRBD2	TRBV28	TRBJ2-7	CASSFPGLALEQYF	TGTGCCAGCAGTTTCCCGGGACTAGCACTCGAGCAGTACTTC
NA	NA	TRBV30	TRBJ1-2	CAWSRKDLGDYTF	TGTGCCTGGAGTAGAAAGGACCTCGGTGACTACACCTTC
once	NA	TRBV25-1	TRBJ1-2	CASSSGGLYYGYTF	TGTGCCAGCAGTTCGGGGGGCCTTTACTATGGCTACACCTTC